The next 6 T cell receptor beta chains were all read from a single sample in a study of blood T cell repertoires in COVID-19. Using immunoSEQ multiplex PCR, the repertoire was profiled, and TCRdb retains in-frame clones only, with some absent. The sample carries roughly 200,000 clones, 75% to 90% recorded once. The sequenced sample consisted of PBMCs or T cells enriched from blood (not recorded which). The receptors stem from a man aged 35 to 55 who had recovered from COVID-19.

The chain uses TRBV7-9 and TRBJ2-1, with 11 bases fitting TRBD1. Germline CDR1 and CDR2: SEHNR and FQNEAQ (reference sequence). J was trimmed by 3 bases and V by 5 bases; bases with no gene match: 3. The CDR3 length is 15 residues. CDR3: CASSKGQGVYNEQFF. The CDR3 DNA follows: TGTGCCAGCAGCAAGGGACAGGGGGTCTACAATGAGCAGTTCTTC.

In this sample, this clone turned up once. This chain uses TRBV19 with TRBJ2-7, with 11 bases identical to TRBD2. The CDR3 sequence is 15 residues long. Trimming cost V 9 bases and J 3 bases; bases outside gene matches: 10. In germline, CDR1 is LNHDA, CDR2 SQIVND (reference sequence). DNA of the CDR3: TGTGCCAGCCGGAACAGACTAGCGGGGAACTACGAGCAGTACTTC. Translating gives CASRNRLAGNYEQYF.

This chain joins TRBV10-3 and TRBJ2-7, with 12 bases that match TRBD2. This CDR3 is built from 15 residues. V shed 5 bases, J shed 4 bases, and the junction held 6 bases outside the gene matches. From germline, CDR1 is ENHRY and CDR2 SYGVKD. The CDR3 reads CAISPTSGSGYEQYF. The CDR3 coding sequence is TGTGCCATCAGTCCGACTAGCGGGAGCGGGTACGAGCAGTACTTC.

About this clone: Additional DNA sequences in this sample encode the identical CDR3. Here the CDR3 reads CASSVATGTEAFF. The DNA of the CDR3 is TGTGCCAGCAGCGTAGCCACAGGCACTGAAGCTTTCTTT. The chain has TRBV9 and TRBJ1-1; a possible D gene is TRBD1 (5 bases). Germline CDR1 SGDLS, CDR2 YYNGEE. The CDR3 has 13 residues. V lost 0 bases and J 4 bases, leaving 7 bases between the germline ends.

The chain has TRBV7-9 and TRBJ2-1; D is undetermined. Trimming left V 5 bases short and J 9 bases short, with 8 bases between. Germline V CDR1 and CDR2: SEHNR, FQNEAQ (reference sequence). CDR3 size: 11 residues. The CDR3 sequence is CASSQKSEQFF. The CDR3 bases are TGTGCCAGCAGCCAAAAGAGTGAGCAGTTCTTC.

The rearrangement joins TRBV6-6 to TRBJ1-4; perhaps TRBD1 as D (5 bases). The CDR3 is 15 residues long. CDR1 MNHNY and CDR2 SVGAGI come from the germline V gene (reference sequence). Trimming cost V 8 bases and J 6 bases, with 19 bases left between them. CDR3 DNA: TGTGCCAGCGGGGGACGGGGGAAAGTCCATGAAAAACTGTTTTTT. As protein: CASGGRGKVHEKLFF.